The sample holds many counts of the clone carrying this T cell receptor beta chain. There are 15 residues in the CDR3. The ends were cut back, 3 bases at V and 4 bases at J, with 16 bases in the middle. Germline V gene sequence: CDR1 SGDLS, CDR2 YYNGEE. TCRdb redid the calling of the 5' RACE reads with MiXCR, one entry per CDR3 protein. This sample yields 30,000 to 45,000 distinct CDR3 sequences, of which less than 4% are seen a single time; roughly 2.8% belongs to the top ten. These data belong to a study of CD8 T cells in ankylosing spondylitis. The chain joins TRBV9 to TRBJ1-1; unclear D gene. The source is a male donor with ankylosing spondylitis or in good health (not recorded which). The sequenced sample consisted of blood, either unsorted or a sorted T cell fraction (not recorded which). Here the CDR3 reads CASSALPGVFTEAFF. For the CDR3, the DNA is TGTGCCAGCAGCGCTCTCCCGGGCGTGTTCACTGAAGCTTTCTTT.